What follows are 17 T cell receptor beta chains derived from one specimen sequenced in a study of cytomegalovirus exposure and HLA in healthy donors. PCR amplification relied on 60 Vbeta primers (plus 13 Jbeta primers). The table came from immunoSEQ multiplex PCR; TCRdb's copy has only in-frame clones and leaves some out. The sample contains 180,000 or so clones, 82% of which appear only once. The source material was PBMCs. These receptors originate from a man aged 35 to 55 in good health and CMV-seronegative.

The genes are TRBV5-1 and TRBJ2-1, with 9 bases identical to TRBD1. This CDR3 has 14 residues. J gave up 7 bases and V 0 bases, and 2 bases lay outside the gene matches. Germline-derived CDR1 and CDR2 are SGHRS and YFSETQ. The CDR3, as DNA: TGCGCCAGCAGCTTGGGGACAGGGGCGAATGAGCAGTTCTTC. Its translation: CASSLGTGANEQFF.

This clone was found once. V usage is TRBV6-1 and J usage is TRBJ2-3, with D possibly matching TRBD2 (7 bases). The V gene's germline CDR1 is MNHNS and CDR2 SASEGT. Trimming stripped 2 bases from V and 6 bases from J, with 18 bases between. The CDR3 is 16 amino acids. The CDR3 nucleotides are TGTGCCAGCAGTGAAAGACGGAGTGGGAGGGGGGATACGCAGTATTTT. Translation gives CASSERRSGRGDTQYF.

This sequence joins TRBV4-2 and TRBJ2-1; D might be TRBD2 (6 bases). Trimming took off 4 bases at V and 6 bases at J, with 22 bases between the two ends. The CDR3 contains 17 residues. Germline CDR1 is LGHNA and CDR2 is YNFKEQ. The CDR3 region is CASSPLGEAVQFNEQFF. In DNA form, the CDR3 reads TGTGCCAGCAGCCCCCTAGGGGAGGCGGTCCAGTTCAATGAGCAGTTCTTC.

The rearrangement uses TRBV30 and TRBJ2-7; D remains unclear. V was clipped by 3 bases and J by 0 bases, with 12 bases between them. This CDR3 is 14 amino acids long. Per the germline V gene, CDR1 is GTSNPN and CDR2 is SVGIG (reference sequence). In nucleotides, the CDR3 is TGTGCCTGGAGGAGGAAGTCCAGCTCCTACGAGCAGTACTTC. Residues: CAWRRKSSSYEQYF.

The chain uses TRBV7-8 and TRBJ1-1; D is perhaps TRBD1 (5 bases). With 1 base removed from V and 4 bases from J, the gap between germline ends came to 13 bases. Germline CDR1 SGHVS, CDR2 FQNEAQ. The CDR3 is 15 amino acids. CDR3 sequence (DNA): TGTGCCAGCAGCTTAGGGGCGGGGGAGTTCACTGAAGCTTTCTTT. As protein: CASSLGAGEFTEAFF.

As regards this clone: Distinct nucleotide sequences in the sample also encode this CDR3. This chain joins TRBV5-1 and TRBJ1-2; 7 nucleotides agree with TRBD1. Trimming took 0 bases from V and 4 from J; bases not matched to a gene: 3. CDR1 is SGHRS, CDR2 YFSETQ, per germline. The CDR3 consists of 14 residues. CDR3 in amino acids: CASSLGTGSYGYTF. The CDR3 nucleotides read TGCGCCAGCAGCTTGGGGACAGGTAGCTATGGCTACACCTTC.

The chain has TRBV18 and TRBJ2-1, with D perhaps matching TRBD2 (6 bases). V lost 3 bases, J lost 3 bases, and 6 bases lay in between. The germline gives CDR1 KGHSH, CDR2 LQKENI. The CDR3 runs 13 residues. CDR3 DNA: TGTGCCAGCTCACCGACTAGCTACAATGAGCAGTTCTTC. Amino acids: CASSPTSYNEQFF.

The genes are TRBV7-2 and TRBJ2-5; 7 nucleotides match TRBD1. Germline lookup yields CDR1 SGHTA and CDR2 FQGNSA. Trimming at V came to 5 bases and at J to 4 bases, leaving 10 bases not matched to a gene. CDR3 length: 15 residues. The CDR3 loop reads CASSRRQGSPETQYF. CDR3 sequence (DNA): TGTGCCAGCAGCCGTAGACAGGGTAGCCCAGAGACCCAGTACTTC.

This clone was recorded a few times. V is TRBV4-2 and J is TRBJ2-3, with D maybe TRBD2 (6 bases). V was cut by 1 base and J by 4 bases, with 9 bases left in between. Germline-derived CDR1 and CDR2 are LGHNA and YNFKEQ. The CDR3 sequence is 14 residues long. The CDR3 DNA sequence: TGTGCCAGCAGCCAAGGGGAGGTACCAGATACGCAGTATTTT. The encoded protein is CASSQGEVPDTQYF.

The rearrangement uses TRBV4-3 and TRBJ2-3, with 11 nucleotides matching TRBD2. J lost 5 bases, V lost 2 bases, and 9 bases had no gene match. Germline V CDR1 and CDR2: LGHNA, YSLEER. The CDR3 contains 17 residues. CDR3 residues: CASSQLYSGGAKDTQYF. Here the CDR3 DNA reads TGCGCCAGCAGCCAACTTTATAGCGGGGGGGCGAAAGATACGCAGTATTTT.

The chain is built from TRBV2 and TRBJ2-1; 16 nucleotides line up with TRBD2. There are 14 residues in the CDR3. Germline CDR1 SNHLY, CDR2 FYNNEI. V lost 6 bases to trimming and J lost 13 bases; unmatched junction nucleotides: 6. In DNA form, the CDR3 reads TGTGCCAGCAGAGAGGGACTAGCGGGAGGGGATCAGTTCTTC. Encoded protein: CASREGLAGGDQFF.

This clone was counted between two and nine times. V gene TRBV2 combines with J gene TRBJ2-2, with 10 bases that match TRBD1. The V gene end was trimmed by 5 bases and the J gene end by 7 bases; junction bases not matched to a gene: 7. This CDR3 contains 15 residues. Germline V gene lookup returns CDR1 SNHLY and CDR2 FYNNEI. CDR3 nucleotides: TGTGCCAGCAGTCGGGACAGGGGTATTGGCGGGGAGCTGTTTTTT. As protein: CASSRDRGIGGELFF.

V and J are TRBV28 and TRBJ1-2, with TRBD1 as a possible D gene (5 bases). V was shortened by 6 bases and J by 5 bases, with 13 bases between the two germline ends. This CDR3 contains 13 residues. Germline lookup yields CDR1 MDHEN and CDR2 SYDVKM. The CDR3 protein is CASRTQEGYGYTF. CDR3 sequence (DNA): TGTGCCAGCAGGACACAGGAGGGTTATGGCTACACCTTC.

The chain joins TRBV9 to TRBJ1-1; no reliable D call. The V end was cut by 0 bases, the J end by 0 bases, with 9 bases between. Germline-derived CDR1 and CDR2 are SGDLS and YYNGEE. This CDR3 region has 15 residues. CDR3 region: CASSVDRQMNTEAFF. CDR3 in DNA: TGTGCCAGCAGCGTAGATCGTCAGATGAACACTGAAGCTTTCTTT. Full variable domain (missing parts from reference TRBV9 and TRBJ1-1): DSGVTQTPKHLITATGQRVTLRCSPRSGDLSVYWYQQSLDQGLQFLIQYYNGEERAKGNILERFSAQQFPDLHSELNLSSLELGDSALYFCASSVDRQMNTEAFFGQGTRLTVV.

V usage is TRBV19 and J usage is TRBJ1-5; 11 bases are a match to TRBD1. Germline trimming cut 5 bases from V and 2 bases from J; bases unmatched to any gene: 20. Germline CDR1 and CDR2: LNHDA and SQIVND (reference sequence). This CDR3 spans 21 amino acids. In DNA form, the CDR3 reads TGTGCCAGTAGTCAACACTACAGTCGGACAGGGGGCATGGTTGGCAATCAGCCCCAGCATTTT. Amino acids: CASSQHYSRTGGMVGNQPQHF. The full variable domain, its missing parts supplied by reference TRBV19 and TRBJ1-5, is DGGITQSPKYLFRKEGQNVTLSCEQNLNHDAMYWYRQDPGQGLRLIYYSQIVNDFQKGDIAEGYSVSREKKESFPLTVTSAQKNPTAFYLCASSQHYSRTGGMVGNQPQHFGDGTRLSIL.

V and J are TRBV7-2 and TRBJ2-7, with 12 bases matching TRBD2. The V gene's germline CDR1 is SGHTA and CDR2 FQGNSA. There are 18 residues in the CDR3. Unmatched junction bases numbered 9, after V lost 1 base and J lost 2 bases. CDR3 coding DNA: TGTGCCAGCAGCTTAGATCTAGCGGGGGGGGTCATTACCTACGAGCAGTACTTC. Encoded protein: CASSLDLAGGVITYEQYF.

This chain connects TRBV6-5 to TRBJ1-3; unclear D gene. CDR1 and CDR2 (germline): MNHEY, SVGAGI. The ends were cut back, 2 bases at V and 2 bases at J, with 7 bases in the middle. The CDR3 is 14 residues long. CDR3 in amino acids: CASSYVTPGNTIYF. In nucleotides, the CDR3 is TGTGCCAGCAGTTACGTGACACCTGGAAACACCATATATTTT.